This is a list of T cell receptor beta chains from one sample in a study of blood T cell repertoires in COVID-19. Clones were read by immunoSEQ multiplex PCR, and TCRdb kept only the in-frame ones, dropping some. Of over 55,000 clones listed, approximately 88% are singletons. Input material: peripheral blood. The receptors shown here come from a human donor in a cohort sampled during active COVID-19. CDR3s include the opening cysteine and the closing phenylalanine or tryptophan. Clone size is given for some rows only: seen once, a few or many times, or a class if the clone is expanded.

J gene: TRBJ1-2
clone size: -
V gene: TRBV28
CDR3 protein: CASSPGQGLGWGYTF

J gene: TRBJ1-1
clone size: few
V gene: TRBV18
CDR3 protein: CASSPSRGQMNSEAFF

J gene: TRBJ1-4
clone size: -
V gene: TRBV18
CDR3 protein: CASSPLGQGGREKLFF

J gene: TRBJ1-5
clone size: once
V gene: TRBV2
CDR3 protein: CASSVEGTGQPQHF

J gene: TRBJ2-7
clone size: -
V gene: TRBV7-9
CDR3 protein: CASSLTPPRGREQYF

J gene: TRBJ1-2
clone size: -
V gene: TRBV7-9
CDR3 protein: CASSPRQGHYGYTF

J gene: TRBJ1-1
clone size: -
V gene: TRBV18
CDR3 protein: CASSPPEGSSTEAFF

J gene: TRBJ2-6
clone size: once
V gene: TRBV5-6
CDR3 protein: CASHDTALANVLTF

J gene: TRBJ1-1
clone size: few
V gene: TRBV11-3
CDR3 protein: CASSSGQPNTEAFF

J gene: TRBJ2-7
clone size: -
V gene: TRBV12-3/TRBV12-4
CDR3 protein: CASSFGEEQYF

J gene: TRBJ1-2
clone size: -
V gene: TRBV6-5
CDR3 protein: CASSLPDRPNYGYTF

J gene: TRBJ2-7
clone size: -
V gene: TRBV20-1
CDR3 protein: CSATEYYEQYF

J gene: TRBJ2-1
clone size: -
V gene: TRBV24-1
CDR3 protein: CATSDSKTGAHSYNEQFF

J gene: TRBJ2-5
clone size: once
V gene: TRBV7-2
CDR3 protein: CASSRDYSQYF

J gene: TRBJ1-4
clone size: -
V gene: TRBV27
CDR3 protein: CASSPADLNEKLFF

J gene: TRBJ1-1
clone size: -
V gene: TRBV18
CDR3 protein: CASSPPVTGGRYEAFF

J gene: TRBJ1-1
clone size: -
V gene: TRBV30
CDR3 protein: CAWSVTGQGNTEAFF

J gene: TRBJ1-2
clone size: -
V gene: TRBV7-9
CDR3 protein: CASSLVKQGAQGYTF

J gene: TRBJ2-1
clone size: -
V gene: TRBV7-9
CDR3 protein: CASSPRLAGDTYNEQFF

J gene: TRBJ1-4
clone size: once
V gene: TRBV1
CDR3 protein: CTSSQGQGPKTDEKLFF

J gene: TRBJ2-1
clone size: -
V gene: TRBV14
CDR3 protein: CASSPLEREGNEQFF

J gene: TRBJ2-5
clone size: -
V gene: TRBV4-2
CDR3 protein: CASSQELGRGGQETQYF

J gene: TRBJ2-7
clone size: few
V gene: TRBV6-6
CDR3 protein: CASSPSGTGSYEQYF

J gene: TRBJ2-5
clone size: -
V gene: TRBV6-5
CDR3 protein: CASRPWSGGGETQYF

J gene: TRBJ2-3
clone size: -
V gene: TRBV2
CDR3 protein: CASSEGTGGGNTDTQYF

J gene: TRBJ2-1
clone size: -
V gene: TRBV5-6
CDR3 protein: CASRMIQKSNNEQFF

J gene: TRBJ1-1
clone size: -
V gene: TRBV11-3
CDR3 protein: CASSPRMGGEAFF

J gene: TRBJ1-2
clone size: -
V gene: TRBV4-1
CDR3 protein: CASSQDLASSVNYGYTF

J gene: TRBJ2-2
clone size: -
V gene: TRBV12-3/TRBV12-4
CDR3 protein: CASSHDRVRELFF

J gene: TRBJ1-6
clone size: -
V gene: TRBV5-4
CDR3 protein: CASSLTGLGNSPLHF

J gene: TRBJ2-7
clone size: once
V gene: TRBV19
CDR3 protein: CASSNPGTSYEQYF

J gene: TRBJ2-5
clone size: -
V gene: TRBV5-1
CDR3 protein: CASSRQTGDSETQYF

J gene: TRBJ1-5
clone size: -
V gene: TRBV4-1
CDR3 protein: CASSRLGQGDQPQHF

J gene: TRBJ2-7
clone size: -
V gene: TRBV7-2
CDR3 protein: CASSTRTESYEQYF

J gene: TRBJ2-1
clone size: once
V gene: TRBV19
CDR3 protein: CASSIDHWTSGNNEQFF

J gene: TRBJ2-1
clone size: -
V gene: TRBV4-1
CDR3 protein: CASSHLHRGSYNEQFF

J gene: TRBJ2-7
clone size: -
V gene: TRBV20-1
CDR3 protein: CSAEKGYEQYF

J gene: TRBJ2-6
clone size: -
V gene: TRBV3-1/TRBV3-2
CDR3 protein: CASSQGGGTRGPDSGANVLTF

J gene: TRBJ2-7
clone size: -
V gene: TRBV18
CDR3 protein: CASSGFRQNPYEQYF

J gene: TRBJ2-7
clone size: -
V gene: TRBV6-5
CDR3 protein: CASGARGWEQYF

J gene: TRBJ1-3
clone size: -
V gene: TRBV27
CDR3 protein: CASSLRGSSGNTIYF

J gene: TRBJ2-3
clone size: -
V gene: TRBV19
CDR3 protein: CASSIPSGTGTDTQYF

J gene: TRBJ2-7
clone size: -
V gene: TRBV7-8
CDR3 protein: CASSLVPGEVYEQYF

J gene: TRBJ2-3
clone size: -
V gene: TRBV10-3
CDR3 protein: CAISEEAASTDTQYF

J gene: TRBJ2-2
clone size: -
V gene: TRBV7-2
CDR3 protein: CASRTAGELFF

J gene: TRBJ2-2
clone size: -
V gene: TRBV6-6
CDR3 protein: CASSRGGWGTGELFF

J gene: TRBJ2-1
clone size: -
V gene: TRBV7-2
CDR3 protein: CASSLVGTSGPNEQFF

J gene: TRBJ1-1
clone size: -
V gene: TRBV6-5
CDR3 protein: CASTQDRVLNTEAFF

J gene: TRBJ2-1
clone size: -
V gene: TRBV11-2
CDR3 protein: CASSLGANSGYNEQFF

J gene: TRBJ1-4
clone size: -
V gene: TRBV2
CDR3 protein: CASSEAGPGQSFNEKLFF

J gene: TRBJ1-5
clone size: -
V gene: TRBV19
CDR3 protein: CASMRDRGNQPQHF

J gene: TRBJ2-3
clone size: -
V gene: TRBV19
CDR3 protein: CASNPRPSPDTQYF